This TCR beta chain was found in a study of technical replicates of blood from a handful of donors. Here immunoSEQ multiplex PCR was the method, and the copy in TCRdb shows in-frame clones only, minus some. The sample holds under 100,000 clones; approximately 83% are singletons and the top ten take 4.8%. The V end lost 6 bases, the J end lost 5 bases, and 10 bases lay between the germline ends. Germline values: CDR1 SEHNR, CDR2 FQNEAQ (reference sequence). The CDR3 covers 13 residues. This receptor was identified in a human donor in good health. Some clones in this sample may be carry-over from other donors' samples. The chain is built from TRBV7-9 and TRBJ2-2; TRBD1 might be the D (6 bases). The sequencing input was PBMCs. For the CDR3, the DNA is TGTGCCAGCAGGGTTGGACAGACCGGGGAGCTGTTTTTT. It specifies CASRVGQTGELFF.